A single sample is the source of the 32 T cell receptor beta chains below, sequenced in a study of blood T cell repertoires in COVID-19. TCRdb's copy holds only in-frame clones and misses some; the assay was immunoSEQ multiplex PCR. Counted here are about 130,000 clones, over 75% occurring once; the ten biggest clones make up 35% to 45%. The sequencing sample was made of peripheral blood. The receptor source for this set is a human donor in a cohort sampled during active COVID-19.

This clone has a single count. V usage is TRBV5-1 and J usage is TRBJ2-1, with 8 nucleotides matching TRBD2. Germline CDR1 is SGHRS and CDR2 is YFSETQ. This CDR3 contains 12 residues. Losses at the gene ends were 5 bases for V and 10 bases for J; bases not matched to a gene: 5. CDR3: CASRTSEREQFF. CDR3 nucleotides: TGCGCCAGCAGGACTAGCGAAAGAGAGCAGTTCTTC.

The chain joins TRBV5-4 to TRBJ2-1; a weak D match, TRBD2 (7 bases). Germline V lookup: CDR1 SGHNT, CDR2 YYREEE (reference sequence). V was cut by 3 bases and J by 0 bases, with 22 bases left in between. The length of the CDR3 is 19 residues. The chain's CDR3 is CASSSGQPGTIGSYNEQFF. CDR3 coding DNA: TGTGCCAGCAGCTCGGGACAACCGGGGACTATCGGCTCCTACAATGAGCAGTTCTTC.

The V and J genes are TRBV5-1 and TRBJ1-6, with a possible D match to TRBD1 (6 bases). Germline-derived CDR1 and CDR2 are SGHRS and YFSETQ. The length of the CDR3 is 14 residues. Trimming removed 4 bases from V and 10 bases from J, with 15 bases in between. CDR3: CASSPVGGGSPLHF. The CDR3, as DNA: TGCGCCAGCAGCCCCGTAGGGGGGGGATCACCCCTCCACTTT.

V and J are TRBV11-2 and TRBJ2-5, with 9 nucleotides matching TRBD2. Germline V gene lookup returns CDR1 SGHAT and CDR2 FQNNGV. With V trimmed by 4 bases and J by 4 bases, 13 bases remained unmatched. This CDR3 contains 17 residues. The CDR3 DNA reads as TGTGCCAGCAGCTCAGGGACTAGCAAGGGAGGAGGAGAGACCCAGTACTTC. Translating gives CASSSGTSKGGGETQYF.

The gene calls are TRBV6-5 and TRBJ1-5; 9 bases match TRBD1. CDR3 length: 14 residues. Germline V gene sequence: CDR1 MNHEY, CDR2 SVGAGI. The J segment lost 5 bases and the V segment lost 6 bases, leaving 5 bases of the junction unmatched. CDR3 protein: CASSRTGVDQPQHF. The CDR3 DNA follows: TGTGCCAGCAGCCGGACAGGGGTTGATCAGCCCCAGCATTTT.

V is TRBV11-3 and J is TRBJ1-1, with D possibly TRBD1 on 5 matching bases. Germline lookup yields CDR1 SGHNT and CDR2 YENEEA. Trimming pared 6 bases from V and 0 bases from J, leaving 8 bases between. This CDR3 has 13 amino acids. The DNA of the CDR3 is TGTGCCAGCAGTCGACAGTTGAACACTGAAGCTTTCTTT. This sequence encodes CASSRQLNTEAFF.

The CDR3 sequence: CSVRVNTEAFF. The CDR3 bases are TGCAGCGTTCGAGTGAACACTGAAGCTTTCTTT. This chain joins TRBV29-1 and TRBJ1-1, with D hard to call. The CDR3 is made up of 11 amino acids. Germline V gives CDR1 SQVTM, CDR2 ANQGSEA. The V and J ends lost 5 bases and 0 bases respectively, with 4 bases between them.

This clone was detected many times. The V call is TRBV7-9, the J call TRBJ2-5, with a tentative D call TRBD2 (6 bases). The germline V gene encodes CDR1 SEHNR and CDR2 FQNEAQ (reference sequence). V lost 1 base, J lost 5 bases, and 17 bases lay in between. CDR3 length equals 16 residues. The CDR3 DNA is TGTGCCAGCAGCTTAGGTGACGGGGGATGGTTGGAGACCCAGTACTTC. Translating it yields CASSLGDGGWLETQYF.

The V gene is TRBV6-2 or TRBV6-3, the J gene TRBJ2-5, with TRBD2 identical over 8 bases. With V trimmed by 6 bases and J by 1 base, 16 bases remained unmatched. The CDR3 length is 18 residues. The germline V gene has CDR1 MNHEY and CDR2 SVGEGT. CDR3 in amino acids: CASSPRRGAPRGQETQYF. CDR3 DNA: TGTGCCAGCAGCCCCCGGCGGGGGGCCCCCCGAGGCCAAGAGACCCAGTACTTC.

The rearrangement uses TRBV4-3 and TRBJ2-3, with 7 bases that match TRBD1. This CDR3 has 16 residues. The trim removed 1 base at V and 8 bases at J, leaving 12 bases unmatched. CDR1 LGHNA and CDR2 YSLEER come from the germline V gene. The CDR3 protein is CASSQGRAGGSSTQYF. CDR3 in DNA: TGCGCCAGCAGCCAAGGGCGGGCAGGGGGATCGTCTACGCAGTATTTT.

V and J are TRBV30 and TRBJ1-1; D is unclear. Germline CDR1 reads GTSNPN; CDR2 reads SVGIG (reference sequence). V lost 0 bases, J lost 7 bases, and 6 bases lay in between. The length of the CDR3 is 11 residues. The CDR3 DNA sequence: TGTGCCTGGAGTGTACTACTTGAAGCTTTCTTT. Amino acid sequence: CAWSVLLEAFF.

This clone was observed a few times. This chain links TRBV5-1 with TRBJ1-2; D perhaps matches TRBD1 (6 bases). This CDR3 contains 14 residues. Looked up from germline, CDR1 is SGHRS and CDR2 is YFSETQ. V lost 0 bases, J lost 3 bases, and 9 bases lay in between. CDR3 residues: CASSLGQVYYGYTF. In DNA, the CDR3 is TGCGCCAGCAGCTTGGGACAGGTGTACTATGGCTACACCTTC.

The CDR3 nucleotides read TGTGCCAGTAGTATAGATCGCGCGGGGGGCGGCTACAATGAGCAGTTCTTC. This gives the protein CASSIDRAGGGYNEQFF. J is TRBJ2-1 and V is TRBV19; the match to TRBD2 covers 8 bases. The CDR3 has 17 residues. Germline V gene sequence: CDR1 LNHDA, CDR2 SQIVND (reference sequence). V was pared by 0 bases and J by 3 bases, with 7 bases of the junction left unmatched.

This clone was counted only a few times. The chain couples TRBV19 to TRBJ1-6; TRBD1 aligns across 7 bases. The germline CDR1 and CDR2 sequences are LNHDA and SQIVND (reference sequence). V dropped 5 bases and J dropped 0; count of bases not matched to a gene: 7. There are 17 residues in the CDR3. CDR3 nucleotide sequence: TGTGCCAGTAGTGGGGACAGAACGAACTCCTATAATTCACCCCTCCACTTT. The encoded protein is CASSGDRTNSYNSPLHF.

The rearrangement joins TRBV7-2 to TRBJ2-7; 10 bases match TRBD2. This CDR3 has 15 residues. Trimming at V came to 1 base and at J to 6 bases, leaving 6 bases not matched to a gene. The V gene's germline CDR1 is SGHTA and CDR2 FQGNSA. CDR3 protein: CASSLGSSGSSEQYV. CDR3 DNA: TGTGCCAGCAGCTTAGGATCTAGCGGGAGTTCCGAGCAGTACGTC.

With respect to this clone: Other nucleotide sequences in the sample specify the same CDR3. The CDR3 is CASSLGVYNEQFF. The CDR3 nucleotides are TGTGCCAGCAGCCTAGGGGTCTACAATGAGCAGTTCTTC. The chain combines TRBV12-3 or TRBV12-4 with TRBJ2-1, with TRBD1 as a possible D gene (5 bases). Trimming pared 6 bases from V and 3 bases from J, leaving 9 bases between. This CDR3 contains 13 residues.

The chain couples TRBV5-4 to TRBJ2-5; 9 nucleotides line up with TRBD1. V shed 4 bases, J shed 4 bases, and the junction held 8 bases outside the gene matches. In germline, CDR1 is SGHNT, CDR2 YYREEE (reference sequence). CDR3 length: 15 amino acids. The CDR3 reads CASSASGTGRETQYF. CDR3 bases: TGTGCCAGCAGCGCGTCGGGGACAGGGCGAGAGACCCAGTACTTC.

J is TRBJ2-7 and V is TRBV11-3; 10 bases agree with TRBD2. The CDR3 runs 17 residues. With V trimmed by 9 bases and J by 6 bases, 20 bases remained unmatched. The germline V gene encodes CDR1 SGHNT and CDR2 YENEEA. CDR3 protein: CARPGTSVSPLPSEQYV. The DNA of the CDR3 is TGTGCCAGGCCCGGGACTAGCGTTTCCCCGTTGCCGAGCGAGCAGTACGTC.

The V call is TRBV3-1 (or the pseudogene TRBV3-2), the J call TRBJ2-1; 7 bases are a match to TRBD2. Germline trimming cut 4 bases from V and 9 bases from J; bases unmatched to any gene: 9. This CDR3 has 14 amino acids. Germline CDR1 reads LGHDT; CDR2 reads YNNKEL (reference sequence). The CDR3 nucleotides read TGTGCCAGCAGCCCTAGCGGAATGGGCTTTGAGCAGTTCTTC. Amino acid sequence: CASSPSGMGFEQFF.

This chain connects TRBV5-6 to TRBJ1-2; D is ambiguous. V lost 0 bases and J 6 bases, leaving 6 bases between the germline ends. The V gene's germline CDR1 is SGHDT and CDR2 YYEEEE. The CDR3 runs to 12 residues. CDR3 sequence (DNA): TGTGCCAGCAGCTTGGCCGGGGATGGCTACACCTTC. Translation gives CASSLAGDGYTF.

This rearrangement joins TRBV5-4 to TRBJ2-1; 7 positions match TRBD2. Trimming removed 4 bases from V and 5 bases from J; junction bases left unmatched: 9. Looked up from germline, CDR1 is SGHNT and CDR2 is YYREEE (reference sequence). The CDR3 is 15 amino acids. The CDR3: CASSSLAGEDNEQFF. The CDR3 nucleotides are TGTGCCAGCAGCAGCCTGGCGGGGGAGGACAATGAGCAGTTCTTC.

The chain carries TRBV5-4 and TRBJ1-1, with TRBD1 as a possible D gene (5 bases). The CDR3 contains 13 residues. V was shortened by 6 bases and J by 3 bases, with 12 bases between the two germline ends. Germline loops: CDR1 SGHNT, CDR2 YYREEE (reference sequence). The DNA for the CDR3 is TGTGCCAGCACGGGGGAGGGTGACACTGAAGCTTTCTTT. The encoded protein is CASTGEGDTEAFF.

The rearrangement links TRBV5-6 to TRBJ1-2; unclear D gene. The CDR3 consists of 16 residues. Germline CDR1 SGHDT, CDR2 YYEEEE. V lost 7 bases, J lost 2 bases, and 21 bases lay in between. The CDR3 bases are TGTGCCAGCCTCCGGGCCCCTTACCGCGGGAACTATGGCTACACCTTC. This encodes CASLRAPYRGNYGYTF.

V gene TRBV15 combines with J gene TRBJ1-1, with D possibly TRBD1 on 6 matching bases. V was pared by 0 bases and J by 5 bases, with 10 bases between. The CDR3 has 14 residues. Germline V lookup: CDR1 LNHNV, CDR2 YYDKDF (reference sequence). The CDR3 here is CATSRDRGDTEAFF. DNA of the CDR3: TGTGCCACCAGCAGAGACAGGGGTGATACTGAAGCTTTCTTT.

This clone was observed many times. The chain combines TRBV25-1 with TRBJ2-7, with 7 bases matching TRBD1. The CDR3 length is 14 residues. V trimming: 7 bases; J trimming: 3 bases; junction bases outside the gene matches: 9. Germline CDR1 MGHDK, CDR2 SYGVNS. The CDR3 nucleotides are TGTGCCAGCACGACAGGACAGGCGAGCTACGAGCAGTACGTC. Amino acids: CASTTGQASYEQYV.

This chain links TRBV9 with TRBJ2-2; D gene uncertain. Between the trimmed V and J ends, which lost 0 bases and 6 bases, there was a span of 6 bases. Per the germline V gene, CDR1 is SGDLS and CDR2 is YYNGEE. The CDR3 runs to 13 residues. In DNA, the CDR3 is TGTGCCAGCAGCGTAGAGCTGGCCGGGGAGCTGTTTTTT. Translated, it gives CASSVELAGELFF.

The gene calls are TRBV5-4 and TRBJ2-3, with D possibly matching TRBD2 (5 bases). The CDR3 totals 14 residues. In germline, CDR1 is SGHNT, CDR2 YYREEE (reference sequence). V lost 1 base and J 1 base, leaving 7 bases between the germline ends. CDR3 residues: CASSLSSGTDTQYF. The CDR3 DNA reads as TGTGCCAGCAGCTTGAGTAGCGGCACAGATACGCAGTATTTT. Variable domain in full (rest from reference TRBV5-4 and TRBJ2-3): ETGVTQSPTHLIKTRGQQVTLRCSSQSGHNTVSWYQQALGQGPQFIFQYYREEENGRGNFPPRFSGLQFPNYSSELNVNALELDDSALYLCASSLSSGTDTQYFGPGTRLTVL.

The genes are TRBV27 and TRBJ1-1; 9 nucleotides agree with TRBD1. Germline-derived CDR1 and CDR2 are MNHEY and SMNVEV (reference sequence). This CDR3 has 14 amino acids. After removal of 4 bases from V and 7 bases from J, the junction contained 7 bases not matched to a gene. The CDR3 is CASSSGQGGSEAFF. DNA for the CDR3: TGTGCCAGCAGTTCGGGACAGGGAGGGAGTGAAGCTTTCTTT.

This clone has only a few counts. The chain carries TRBV19 and TRBJ2-3; 8 bases fit TRBD2. CDR1 is LNHDA and CDR2 is SQIVND in the germline V gene (reference sequence). V lost 8 bases, J lost 4 bases, and 5 bases stayed unmatched. There are 13 residues in the CDR3. The CDR3 here is CASGRLASDTQYF. CDR3 coding DNA: TGTGCCAGTGGTAGACTAGCGTCAGATACGCAGTATTTT. The whole variable domain, remainder taken from reference TRBV19 and TRBJ2-3, is DGGITQSPKYLFRKEGQNVTLSCEQNLNHDAMYWYRQDPGQGLRLIYYSQIVNDFQKGDIAEGYSVSREKKESFPLTVTSAQKNPTAFYLCASGRLASDTQYFGPGTRLTVL.

As regards this clone: Different DNA sequences within this sample yield the same CDR3. The V call is TRBV19, the J call TRBJ1-5; weak D call: TRBD1 (6 bases). This CDR3 comprises 13 residues. CDR1 and CDR2 (germline): LNHDA, SQIVND (reference sequence). Trimming removed 5 bases at V and 4 bases at J, with 9 bases between. CDR3 in amino acids: CASSAQGNQPQHF. CDR3 nucleotides: TGTGCCAGTAGTGCCCAGGGGAATCAGCCCCAGCATTTT. Full variable domain (rest looked up from reference TRBV19 and TRBJ1-5): DGGITQSPKYLFRKEGQNVTLSCEQNLNHDAMYWYRQDPGQGLRLIYYSQIVNDFQKGDIAEGYSVSREKKESFPLTVTSAQKNPTAFYLCASSAQGNQPQHFGDGTRLSIL.

J is TRBJ2-3 and V is TRBV21-1; TRBD2, the table's D call, was not compared with the DNA. TRBV21-1 is listed as a pseudogene. The CDR3 is 18 residues long. CDR3 in amino acids: CASSKGLLQVISTDTQYF. As DNA, the CDR3 is TGTGCCAGCAGCAAAGGTCTACTGCAAGTGATTAGCACAGATACGCAGTATTTT.

The chain recombines TRBV6-5 with TRBJ1-1; the match to TRBD1 covers 9 bases. Germline V lookup: CDR1 MNHEY, CDR2 SVGAGI. After removal of 5 bases from V and 5 bases from J, the junction contained 6 bases not matched to a gene. The CDR3 totals 14 residues. This chain's CDR3 is CASSLQGALTEAFF. The CDR3 bases are TGTGCCAGCAGTCTACAGGGGGCATTGACTGAAGCTTTCTTT.